These T cell receptor beta chains were read from a single sample in a study of control samples from healthy donors and cancer patients. Assay: immunoSEQ multiplex PCR; the TCRdb copy retains only in-frame clones and omits some. In the table there are more than 45,000 clones, 93% of which are singletons. Source material: PBMCs. These receptors all stem from a woman between 50 and 59 years old with head and neck cancer. CDR3s leave out the opening cysteine and the closing phenylalanine or tryptophan. A D gene is named only where the DNA matches it firmly.

- | TRBJ1-2 | TRBV30 | AWSVLAAGGYT
TRBD2 | TRBJ2-3 | TRBV13 | ASSWTGTKFNTQY
- | TRBJ2-1 | TRBV30 | AWRGGFNNEQF
- | TRBJ2-3 | TRBV5-1 | ASSLRGGTDTQY
- | TRBJ2-7 | TRBV6-1 | ASSDKGFGHYEQY
TRBD1 | TRBJ1-6 | TRBV20-1 | SASKDRESSPLH
- | TRBJ2-7 | TRBV29-1 | SVEISRYEQY
TRBD2 | TRBJ2-3 | TRBV29-1 | SAREREFTDTQY
- | TRBJ1-1 | TRBV24-1 | ATSTTEEGGTEAF
TRBD1 | TRBJ2-2 | TRBV7-2 | ASSLEAPGGLF
- | TRBJ2-7 | TRBV11-2 | ASSLGGTYSGY
- | TRBJ1-1 | TRBV5-3 | ARSSPLMNTEAF
TRBD1 | TRBJ1-1 | TRBV18 | ASSPRGTGGLMNTEAF
TRBD1 | TRBJ2-7 | TRBV18 | ASSPLGTDFGEQY
- | TRBJ1-3 | TRBV30 | AWEPPISGNTIY
- | TRBJ1-2 | TRBV28 | ASSSREGYGYT
- | TRBJ2-7 | TRBV12-3/TRBV12-4 | ASSSPSYEQY
TRBD1 | TRBJ2-7 | TRBV5-1 | ASSLARGTGSYEQY
- | TRBJ2-7 | TRBV6-6 | ASSSHDYEQY
TRBD2 | TRBJ2-7 | TRBV6-5 | ASSPHGGTYEQY
- | TRBJ1-2 | TRBV27 | ASSLEGNYGYT
TRBD1 | TRBJ1-5 | TRBV30 | AWSAHRGGNQPQH
- | TRBJ2-5 | TRBV9 | ASSSGRGEETQY
TRBD2 | TRBJ2-7 | TRBV5-6 | ASRLLAGVNYEQY
- | TRBJ2-2 | TRBV19 | ASSMKYTGELF